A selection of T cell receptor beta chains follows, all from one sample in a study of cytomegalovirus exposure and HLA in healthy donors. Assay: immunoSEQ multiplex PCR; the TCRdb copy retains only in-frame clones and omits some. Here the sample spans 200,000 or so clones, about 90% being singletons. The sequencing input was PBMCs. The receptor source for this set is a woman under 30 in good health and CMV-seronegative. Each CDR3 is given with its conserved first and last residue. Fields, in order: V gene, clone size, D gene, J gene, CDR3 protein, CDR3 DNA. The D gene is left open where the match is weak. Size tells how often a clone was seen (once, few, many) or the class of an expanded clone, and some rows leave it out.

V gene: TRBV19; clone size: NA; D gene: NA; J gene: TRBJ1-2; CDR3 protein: CASSMGPDKIYGYTF; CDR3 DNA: TGTGCCAGTAGTATGGGCCCGGACAAGATTTATGGCTACACCTTC
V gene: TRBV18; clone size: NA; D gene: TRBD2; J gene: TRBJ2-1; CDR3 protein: CASSPAGGAPYNEQFF; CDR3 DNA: TGTGCCAGCTCACCAGCGGGGGGCGCCCCCTACAATGAGCAGTTCTTC
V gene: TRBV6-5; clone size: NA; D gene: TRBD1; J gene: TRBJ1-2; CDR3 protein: CASSSYRGQAYGYTF; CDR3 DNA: TGTGCCAGCAGTTCTTACAGGGGGCAAGCCTATGGCTACACCTTC
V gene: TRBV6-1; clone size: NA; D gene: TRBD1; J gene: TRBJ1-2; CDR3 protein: CASNHRDRNYGYTF; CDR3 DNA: TGTGCCAGCAATCACCGGGACAGAAACTATGGCTACACCTTC
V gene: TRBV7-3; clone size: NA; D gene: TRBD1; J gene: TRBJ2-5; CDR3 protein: CASGTGEVETQYF; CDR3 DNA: TGTGCCAGCGGGACAGGGGAAGTAGAGACCCAGTACTTC
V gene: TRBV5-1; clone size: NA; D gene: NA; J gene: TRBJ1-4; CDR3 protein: CASSTSGPRVGKLFF; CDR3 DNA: TGCGCCAGCAGCACCTCCGGGCCGAGGGTTGGAAAACTGTTTTTT
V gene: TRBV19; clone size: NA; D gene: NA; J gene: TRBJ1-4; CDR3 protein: CASSERQGSEKLFF; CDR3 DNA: TGTGCCAGTAGTGAGAGGCAGGGGAGTGAAAAACTGTTTTTT
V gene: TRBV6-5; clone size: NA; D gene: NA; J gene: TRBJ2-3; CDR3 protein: CASSYSGGTDTQYF; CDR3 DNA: TGTGCCAGCAGTTACTCGGGGGGTACAGATACGCAGTATTTT
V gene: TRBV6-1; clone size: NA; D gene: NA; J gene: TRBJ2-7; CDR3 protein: CATTEGAGIYEQYF; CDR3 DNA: TGTGCCACAACCGAGGGGGCGGGGATCTACGAGCAGTACTTC
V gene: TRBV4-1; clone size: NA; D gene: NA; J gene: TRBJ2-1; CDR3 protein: CASSQRSRTTSYNEQFF; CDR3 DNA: TGCGCCAGCAGCCAACGGAGTAGAACTACTTCCTACAATGAGCAGTTCTTC
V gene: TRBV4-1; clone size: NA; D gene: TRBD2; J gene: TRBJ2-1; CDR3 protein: CASSQDPPAGGLGEQFF; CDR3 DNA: TGCGCCAGCAGCCAAGATCCCCCAGCGGGAGGACTAGGCGAGCAGTTCTTC
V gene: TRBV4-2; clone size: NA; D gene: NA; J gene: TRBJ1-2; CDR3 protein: CASSREGTGRTQGYTF; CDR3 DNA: TGTGCCAGCAGCCGAGAGGGAACAGGGAGAACACAGGGCTACACCTTC
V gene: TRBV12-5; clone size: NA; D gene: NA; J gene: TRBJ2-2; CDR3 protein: CALLTGELFF; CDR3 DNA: TGTGCTCTCCTAACCGGGGAGCTGTTTTTT
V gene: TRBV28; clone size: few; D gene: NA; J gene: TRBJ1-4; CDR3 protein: CASRPTEEEKLFF; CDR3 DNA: TGTGCCAGCAGGCCGACAGAGGAAGAAAAACTGTTTTTT
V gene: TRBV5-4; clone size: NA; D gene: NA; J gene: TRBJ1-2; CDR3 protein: CASSLSGRVYGYTF; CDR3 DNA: TGTGCCAGCAGCTTATCCGGCAGGGTATACGGCTACACCTTC
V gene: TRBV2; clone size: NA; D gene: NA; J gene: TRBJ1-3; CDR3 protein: CASSEDKSSGNTIYF; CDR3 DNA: TGTGCCAGCAGTGAAGACAAATCGTCTGGAAACACCATATATTTT
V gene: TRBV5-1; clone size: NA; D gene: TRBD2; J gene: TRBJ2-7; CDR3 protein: CASMLSGGTYEQYF; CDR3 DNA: TGCGCCAGCATGCTTAGCGGGGGGACCTACGAGCAGTACTTC
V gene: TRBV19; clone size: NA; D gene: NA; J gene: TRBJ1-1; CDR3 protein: CASSIGQPNTEAFF; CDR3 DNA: TGTGCCAGTAGTATAGGACAGCCGAACACTGAAGCTTTCTTT
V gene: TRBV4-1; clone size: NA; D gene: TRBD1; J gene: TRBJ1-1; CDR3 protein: CASSQAGTAHSEAFF; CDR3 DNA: TGCGCCAGCAGCCAAGCGGGGACAGCTCACTCTGAAGCTTTCTTT
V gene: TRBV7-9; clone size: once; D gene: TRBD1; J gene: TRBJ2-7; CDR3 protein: CASSLNRGSPLGEQYF; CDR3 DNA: TGTGCCAGCAGTTTGAACAGGGGTTCACCATTGGGCGAGCAGTACTTC
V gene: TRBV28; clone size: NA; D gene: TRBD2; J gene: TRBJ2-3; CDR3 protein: CASGLTRVAGGLDTQYF; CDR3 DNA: TGTGCCAGCGGCCTCACCAGGGTAGCGGGAGGATTGGATACGCAGTATTTT
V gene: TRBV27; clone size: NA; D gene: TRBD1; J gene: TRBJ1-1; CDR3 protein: CASRHTGTGRLGTEAFF; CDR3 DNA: TGTGCCAGCAGGCACACCGGGACAGGGCGTTTAGGGACTGAAGCTTTCTTT
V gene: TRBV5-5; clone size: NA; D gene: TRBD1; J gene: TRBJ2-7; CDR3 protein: CASSPQPRGRYVEYF; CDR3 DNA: TGTGCCAGCAGCCCCCAGCCCAGGGGGCGATACGTAGAGTACTTC
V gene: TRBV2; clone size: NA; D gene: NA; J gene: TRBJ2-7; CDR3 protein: CASSPDPGSYEQYF; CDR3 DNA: TGTGCCAGCAGCCCCGACCCGGGATCCTACGAGCAGTACTTC
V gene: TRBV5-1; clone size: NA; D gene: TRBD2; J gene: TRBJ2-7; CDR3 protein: CASSPALDTLGGEQYF; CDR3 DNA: TGCGCCAGCAGCCCGGCCCTGGACACTCTGGGGGGGGAGCAGTACTTC
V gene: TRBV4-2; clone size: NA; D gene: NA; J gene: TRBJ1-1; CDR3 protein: CASSQRDDRSDEAFF; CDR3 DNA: TGTGCCAGCAGCCAACGCGACGACCGTAGCGATGAAGCTTTCTTT
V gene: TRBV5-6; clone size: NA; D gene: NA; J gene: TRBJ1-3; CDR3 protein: CASSLGSTGRPGNTIYF; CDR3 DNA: TGTGCCAGCAGCTTGGGGTCCACAGGGCGCCCTGGAAACACCATATATTTT
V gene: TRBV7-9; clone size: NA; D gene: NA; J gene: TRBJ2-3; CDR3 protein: CASSLSLGTDTQYF; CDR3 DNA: TGTGCCAGCAGCTTAAGTCTAGGCACAGATACGCAGTATTTT
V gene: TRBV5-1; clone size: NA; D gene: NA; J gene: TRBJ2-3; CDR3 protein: CASSLVDRFGTDTQYF; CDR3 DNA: TGCGCCAGCAGCTTGGTGGACAGATTTGGTACAGATACGCAGTATTTT
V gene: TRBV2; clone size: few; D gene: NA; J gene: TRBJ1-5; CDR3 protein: CASSEWRGPGNQPQHF; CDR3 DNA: TGTGCCAGCAGTGAATGGCGGGGACCGGGAAATCAGCCCCAGCATTTT
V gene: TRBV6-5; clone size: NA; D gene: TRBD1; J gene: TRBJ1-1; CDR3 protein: CASWTGIEAFF; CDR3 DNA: TGTGCCAGCTGGACAGGGATTGAAGCTTTCTTT
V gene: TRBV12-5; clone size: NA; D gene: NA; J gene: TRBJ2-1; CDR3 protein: CASGLVQGYPNEQFF; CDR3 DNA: TGTGCTAGTGGTTTGGTTCAGGGCTATCCCAATGAGCAGTTCTTC
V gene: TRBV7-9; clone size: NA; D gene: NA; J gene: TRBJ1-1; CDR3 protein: CASYHKVTVSTEAFF; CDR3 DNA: TGTGCCAGCTACCATAAGGTGACAGTATCGACAGAAGCTTTCTTT
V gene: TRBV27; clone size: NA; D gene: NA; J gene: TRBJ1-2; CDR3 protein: CASGTPLQRYYGYTF; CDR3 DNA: TGTGCCAGCGGAACCCCGCTACAGAGATACTATGGCTACACCTTC
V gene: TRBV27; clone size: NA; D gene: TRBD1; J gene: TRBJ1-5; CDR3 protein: CASSKTGNNQPQHF; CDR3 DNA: TGTGCCAGCAGTAAGACAGGGAACAATCAGCCCCAGCATTTT
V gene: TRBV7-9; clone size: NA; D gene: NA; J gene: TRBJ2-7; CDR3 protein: CASKQFEGGYEQYF; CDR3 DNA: TGTGCCAGCAAGCAATTTGAGGGCGGCTACGAGCAGTACTTC
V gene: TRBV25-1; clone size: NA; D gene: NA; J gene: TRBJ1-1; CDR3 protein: CASSGRSNTEAFF; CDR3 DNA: TGTGCCAGCAGCGGAAGGAGCAACACTGAAGCTTTCTTT
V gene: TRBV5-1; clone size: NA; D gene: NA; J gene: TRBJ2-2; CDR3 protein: CASSLVFGGPLGELFF; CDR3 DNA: TGCGCCAGCAGCTTGGTGTTCGGAGGGCCGCTCGGGGAGCTGTTTTTT
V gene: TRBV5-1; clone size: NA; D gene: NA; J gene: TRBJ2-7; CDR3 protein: CASTRGAQIPYEQYF; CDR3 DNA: TGCGCCAGCACCCGGGGAGCTCAAATCCCCTACGAGCAGTACTTC
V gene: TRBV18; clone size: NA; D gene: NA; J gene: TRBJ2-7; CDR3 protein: CASSLGRSEAYEQYF; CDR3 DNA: TGTGCCAGCTCATTAGGCCGATCTGAGGCCTACGAGCAGTACTTC
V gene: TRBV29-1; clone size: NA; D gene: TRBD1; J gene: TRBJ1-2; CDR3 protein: CSVTETRRRTGGGYTF; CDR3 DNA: TGCAGCGTTACGGAAACCCGACGTAGGACAGGGGGCGGCTACACCTTC
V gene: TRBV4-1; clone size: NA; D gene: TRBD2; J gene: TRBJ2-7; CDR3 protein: CASSQLQPGLTYEQYF; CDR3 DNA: TGCGCCAGCAGCCAATTACAACCGGGACTAACCTACGAGCAGTACTTC
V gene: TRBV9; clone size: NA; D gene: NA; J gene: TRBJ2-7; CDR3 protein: CASSLLQEGYEQYF; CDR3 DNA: TGTGCCAGCAGCCTGTTGCAGGAGGGGTACGAGCAGTACTTC
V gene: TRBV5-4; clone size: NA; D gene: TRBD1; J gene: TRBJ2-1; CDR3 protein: CASSLEQGELNEQFF; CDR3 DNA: TGTGCCAGCAGCTTGGAACAGGGGGAACTGAATGAGCAGTTCTTC
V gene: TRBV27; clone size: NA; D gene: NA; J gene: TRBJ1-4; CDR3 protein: CASSSHRLAGIADNEKLFF; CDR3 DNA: TGTGCCAGCAGTAGCCACCGTCTCGCCGGGATCGCCGATAATGAAAAACTGTTTTTT
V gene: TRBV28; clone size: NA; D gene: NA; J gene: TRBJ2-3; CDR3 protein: CASRRTGGRDTQYF; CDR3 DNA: TGTGCCAGCAGAAGGACAGGCGGGAGGGATACGCAGTATTTT
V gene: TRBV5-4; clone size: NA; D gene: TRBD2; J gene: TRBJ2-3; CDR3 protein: CASSRLAGATDTQYF; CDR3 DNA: TGTGCCAGCAGCCGACTAGCGGGGGCCACAGATACGCAGTATTTT
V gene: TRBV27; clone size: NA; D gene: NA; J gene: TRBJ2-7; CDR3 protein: CASKAWTTSDYEQYF; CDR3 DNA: TGTGCCAGCAAAGCGTGGACTACCTCTGATTACGAGCAGTACTTC
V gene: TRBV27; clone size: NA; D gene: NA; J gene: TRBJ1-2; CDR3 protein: CASSFGTGWDGYTF; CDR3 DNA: TGTGCCAGCAGTTTTGGAACAGGGTGGGATGGCTACACCTTC
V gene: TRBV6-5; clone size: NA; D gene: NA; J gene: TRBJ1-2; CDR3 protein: CASKKADSTNYGYTF; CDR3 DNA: TGTGCCAGCAAAAAAGCGGACAGTACTAACTATGGCTACACCTTC
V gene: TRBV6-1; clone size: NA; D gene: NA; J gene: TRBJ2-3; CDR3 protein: CASSYSDTQYF; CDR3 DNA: TGTGCCAGCAGTTATTCAGATACGCAGTATTTT